These T cell receptor beta chains were read from a single sample in a study of vaccination effects on CD4 cells after COVID-19. The data were produced by immunoSEQ multiplex PCR, yet TCRdb's version contains in-frame clones alone and is incomplete. The data contain 20,000 to 25,000 clones, 70% to 75% of them singletons. Their specific antigens are unknown. The source was CD4+ T cells from PBMCs cultured with SARS-CoV-2 spike peptides, collected before COVID-19 vaccination. The source of these receptors is a human donor who received a COVID-19 vaccine. CDR3s leave out the opening cysteine and the closing phenylalanine or tryptophan.

>TRBV6-5|TRBJ2-5
ASSYLTGRGQETQY
>TRBV19|TRBJ2-7
ASSMTWEPPYEQY
>TRBV19|TRBJ1-4
ATGSQGAIDEKLF
>TRBV5-4|TRBJ2-3
ASSTGSDTQY
>TRBV11-2|TRBJ1-2
ASSGRGSYGYT
>TRBV7-9|TRBJ2-1
ASSLQRERNEQF
>TRBV6-4|TRBJ2-3
ASSEFGTGPDTQY
>TRBV6-5|TRBJ2-1
ASSDGATYNEQF
>TRBV19|TRBJ2-1
ASSMDSGRNEQF
>TRBV12-3/TRBV12-4|TRBJ1-5
ASSFSNQPQH
>TRBV10-3|TRBJ2-5
AISESLGTETQY
>TRBV18|TRBJ2-2
ASSLFGTENTGELF
>TRBV10-2|TRBJ2-1
ASSDRDRVGNEQF
>TRBV19|TRBJ1-3
ATRASGNTIY
>TRBV18|TRBJ1-5
ASSTQGGGNQPQH
>TRBV7-9|TRBJ2-1
ASSLKSREGRYNEQF
>TRBV12-3/TRBV12-4|TRBJ1-6
ASSGDGPGPLH
>TRBV5-1|TRBJ2-2
ASRRGAGELF
>TRBV7-9|TRBJ2-7
ASSQGRYEQY
>TRBV7-9|TRBJ1-3
ASSFGLLSGNTIY
>TRBV25-1|TRBJ2-5
ASSESGRSETQY
>TRBV7-2|TRBJ2-7
ASSSDRFEGQY
>TRBV5-5|TRBJ1-2
ASSLEPGGGYGYT
>TRBV5-8|TRBJ2-1
ASSLLSQSTGGSDNEQF
>TRBV27|TRBJ2-1
ASRSGLDNEQF
>TRBV7-2|TRBJ1-5
ASSYGSSWSYSNQPQH
>TRBV4-1|TRBJ2-7
ASSQGTSGGVFSYEQY
>TRBV21-1|TRBJ1-2
ASRLKPGEAVYGYT
>TRBV6-5|TRBJ2-7
ASSYSRSGSAYEQY
>TRBV7-2|TRBJ2-5
ASSLGGYQETQY
>TRBV5-4|TRBJ2-5
ASSLGTVGETQY
>TRBV19|TRBJ1-5
ASSTDSNNASNQPQH